This entry lists 9 T cell receptor beta chains sequenced from one sample in a study of memory CD4+ T cells and cytomegalovirus serostatus. The sort gate was single viable CD3+CD4+CD8-CD45RO+ cells for memory CD4+ T cells. Measured with immunoSEQ multiplex PCR; TCRdb has only the in-frame clones, and not every one. Among 27,000 or so clones, about 81% were seen once, and the ten largest hold roughly 0.68%. Sequencing input: memory CD4+ T cells from blood. Receptor source: an adult in good health and CMV-seronegative.

The chain combines TRBV11-2 with TRBJ2-7, with D possibly matching TRBD1 (5 bases). Looked up from germline, CDR1 is SGHAT and CDR2 is FQNNGV. This CDR3 contains 14 residues. V was shortened by 3 bases and J by 1 base, with 10 bases between the two germline ends. CDR3 bases: TGTGCCAGCAGCTTGGGGCCCTCTTCCTACGAGCAGTACTTC. It is translated as CASSLGPSSYEQYF.

The rearrangement joins TRBV10-3 to TRBJ2-5; unclear D gene. The CDR3 extends over 15 amino acids. Germline-derived CDR1 and CDR2 are ENHRY and SYGVKD. Trimming left V 11 bases short and J 0 bases short, with 19 bases between. CDR3 coding DNA: TGTGCCTCCTCCCCGGCTGGGGTTGACCAAGAGACCCAGTACTTC. It specifies CASSPAGVDQETQYF.

The chain combines TRBV10-1 with TRBJ2-7, with D possibly matching TRBD2 (5 bases). This CDR3 is built from 15 residues. Trimming took off 6 bases at V and 2 bases at J, with 17 bases between the two ends. Germline V gene data show CDR1 as WNHNN and CDR2 as SYGVQD (reference sequence). The CDR3 protein is CASSDGSSGTYEQYF. The CDR3, as DNA: TGCGCCAGCAGCGACGGATCCTCCGGGACCTACGAGCAGTACTTC.

The gene calls are TRBV27 and TRBJ2-7; TRBD1 is a possible D gene (6 bases). Trimming removed 3 bases from V and 3 bases from J, with 9 bases in between. There are 13 residues in the CDR3. CDR1 is MNHEY, CDR2 SMNVEV, per germline (reference sequence). CDR3 amino acids: CASSFSRGYEQYF. The DNA of the CDR3 is TGTGCCAGCAGTTTTAGCAGGGGCTACGAGCAGTACTTC.

The CDR3 sequence: CAAQDSGGYRGYTF. The DNA of the CDR3 is TGTGCAGCGCAAGACAGTGGGGGTTATCGTGGCTACACCTTC. This chain links TRBV6-1 with TRBJ1-2, with D tentatively TRBD1 (5 bases). CDR3 length: 14 amino acids. The germline V gene encodes CDR1 MNHNS and CDR2 SASEGT.

The chain employs TRBV7-6 and TRBJ2-2; D perhaps matches TRBD2 (5 bases). Germline V gene data show CDR1 as SGHVS and CDR2 as FNYEAQ. V was shortened by 6 bases and J by 6 bases, with 11 bases between the two germline ends. The CDR3 contains 13 residues. CDR3 sequence reads: CASSNGVSGELFF. In nucleotides, the CDR3 is TGTGCCAGCAGTAACGGGGTGTCCGGGGAGCTGTTTTTT. Using reference TRBV7-6 and TRBJ2-2 for the parts outside the CDR3, the full variable domain is GAGVSQSPRYKVTKRGQDVALRCDPISGHVSLYWYRQALGQGPEFLTYFNYEAQQDKSGLPNDRFSAERPEGSISTLTIQRTEQRDSAMYRCASSNGVSGELFFGEGSRLTVL.

V and J are TRBV28 and TRBJ1-2; the D gene is possibly TRBD1 (6 bases). Germline V gene lookup returns CDR1 MDHEN and CDR2 SYDVKM. The CDR3 is 12 amino acids. Trimming took off 6 bases at V and 9 bases at J, with 14 bases between the two ends. The CDR3 DNA reads as TGTGCCAGCAGCCCCAACAGGGCCCGCTACACCTTC. It translates to CASSPNRARYTF.

For the CDR3, the DNA is TGTGCCAGCAGTTATACAGGGCCCACTGAAGCTTTCTTT. It codes for CASSYTGPTEAFF. This rearrangement joins TRBV6-1 to TRBJ1-1; D might be TRBD1 (6 bases). The CDR3 covers 13 residues. The germline CDR1 and CDR2 sequences are MNHNS and SASEGT. V was clipped by 5 bases and J by 4 bases, with 11 bases between them.

The sample holds a few counts of this clone. V gene TRBV7-9 combines with J gene TRBJ1-6, with TRBD1 identical over 7 bases. Per germline, CDR1 SEHNR and CDR2 FQNEAQ (reference sequence). V shed 8 bases, J shed 7 bases, and the junction held 2 bases outside the gene matches. This CDR3 is built from 12 residues. CDR3 in DNA: TGTGCCAGCCAGGGACAGAATTCACCCCTCCACTTT. It is translated as CASQGQNSPLHF.